This is a list of T cell receptor beta chains from one sample in a study of blood T cell dynamics during melanoma immunotherapy. Sequencing was performed with immunoSEQ multiplex PCR; in TCRdb, only in-frame clones are kept and a portion is missing. Of roughly 8,000 clones in the sample, approximately 85% were seen once. Sequences were derived from blood, sampled from a patient treated with checkpoint blockade. The receptor source for this set is a human donor with melanoma. Both conserved end residues are part of each CDR3. D genes are given only for firm matches. Rows give clone size only sometimes, using once, few, many, or a class for an expanded clone.

cdr3_aa cdr3_nt d_call j_call v_call clone_size
CASRRTGDNSPLHF TGTGCCAGCAGACGGACAGGAGATAATTCACCCCTCCACTTT TRBD1 TRBJ1-6 TRBV14 NA
CASSWQDSGNTIYF TGTGCCAGCAGCTGGCAGGACTCTGGAAACACCATATATTTT NA TRBJ1-3 TRBV7-2 NA
CASSLRLYGYTF TGTGCCAGCAGTTTGCGACTCTATGGCTACACCTTC NA TRBJ1-2 TRBV28 NA
CASSDTPQVQGGGEKLFF TGTGCCAGCAGTGACACCCCCCAGGTGCAGGGAGGAGGAGAAAAACTGTTTTTT NA TRBJ1-4 TRBV6-1 NA
CASGEGDNQPQHF TGTGCCAGCGGGGAGGGGGACAATCAGCCCCAGCATTTT NA TRBJ1-5 TRBV2 NA
CASSAPRGDTIYF TGCGCCAGCTCTGCACCCCGAGGAGACACCATATATTTT NA TRBJ1-3 TRBV10-1 NA
CASSDTGGTGEQYF TGCGCCAGCAGTGATACAGGGGGCACGGGGGAGCAGTACTTC TRBD1 TRBJ2-7 TRBV10-1 few
CPGSNISEQSRANVLTF TGTCCTGGGAGCAACATCAGCGAACAAAGTCGGGCCAACGTCCTGACTTTC NA TRBJ2-6 TRBV22-1 NA
CASTSEGSSYNEQFF TGTGCCAGCACTTCGGAGGGAAGCTCCTACAATGAGCAGTTCTTC NA TRBJ2-1 TRBV2 NA
CASTAGQGNSGANVLTF TGCGCCAGCACCGCCGGACAGGGGAACTCTGGGGCCAACGTCCTGACTTTC TRBD1 TRBJ2-6 TRBV5-1 NA
CASSTLGGRYSYEQYF TGTGCCAGCAGTACTCTCGGGGGGCGTTACTCCTACGAGCAGTACTTC NA TRBJ2-7 TRBV2 NA
CATSGDRAKNEKLFF TGTGCCACCAGCGGTGACAGGGCGAAGAATGAAAAACTGTTTTTT TRBD1 TRBJ1-4 TRBV15 NA
CASSPKGDTEAFF TGCGCCAGCAGCCCTAAGGGGGACACTGAAGCTTTCTTT NA TRBJ1-1 TRBV5-1 NA
CASTRTPGYEQYF TGTGCCAGCACCCGGACACCCGGCTACGAGCAGTACTTC NA TRBJ2-7 TRBV2 NA
CSVGGRAGPSYEQYF TGCAGCGTGGGGGGCCGTGCGGGGCCCTCCTACGAGCAGTACTTC NA TRBJ2-7 TRBV29-1 NA
CASSFVNYGSHEQFF TGTGCCAGCAGCTTCGTAAATTACGGGAGTCATGAGCAGTTCTTC NA TRBJ2-1 TRBV7-9 NA
CASSLQAGNTIYF TGTGCCAGCAGTTTGCAAGCTGGAAACACCATATATTTT NA TRBJ1-3 TRBV28 NA
CASSLSKGSPEAFF TGTGCCAGCAGTTTATCAAAGGGGTCCCCCGAAGCTTTCTTT NA TRBJ1-1 TRBV27 once
CASSPATGSPLHF TGTGCCAGCAGCCCCGCGACCGGATCACCCCTCCACTTT NA TRBJ1-6 TRBV7-9 NA
CASSFRQGSTEAFF TGTGCCAGCAGCTTCCGGCAGGGCAGCACTGAAGCTTTCTTT NA TRBJ1-1 TRBV7-6 NA
CASVGGALTEAFF TGTGCCAGTGTGGGGGGGGCACTCACTGAAGCTTTCTTT NA TRBJ1-1 TRBV6-5 NA
CASSVQAGDYEQYF TGTGCCAGTAGTGTACAGGCGGGGGACTACGAGCAGTACTTC TRBD2 TRBJ2-7 TRBV2 NA
CASSKGPGELFF TGTGCCAGCAGCAAGGGTCCCGGGGAGCTGTTTTTT NA TRBJ2-2 TRBV9 NA
CASAAGHRIANTGELFF TGTGCCAGTGCTGCGGGACACCGAATCGCGAACACCGGGGAGCTGTTTTTT NA TRBJ2-2 TRBV19 NA
CASSQAGGPYEQYF TGTGCCAGCAGCCAAGCGGGAGGGCCCTACGAACAGTACTTC TRBD2 TRBJ2-7 TRBV7-3 NA
CASTKGDRGRNEQYF TGTGCCAGCACGAAAGGGGACAGGGGAAGGAACGAGCAGTACTTC TRBD1 TRBJ2-7 TRBV2 NA
CASSFGWDEQYF TGTGCCAGCAGCTTCGGGTGGGACGAGCAGTACTTC NA TRBJ2-7 TRBV13 NA
CASRQFNQPQHF TGTGCCAGTAGACAGTTCAATCAGCCCCAGCATTTT NA TRBJ1-5 TRBV19 NA
CASSQDPTHGNEKLFF TGTGCCAGCAGCCAAGATCCCACCCACGGCAATGAAAAACTGTTTTTT NA TRBJ1-4 TRBV4-2 NA
CASSQALANNEQFF TGTGCCAGCAGCCAGGCACTAGCGAACAATGAGCAGTTCTTC TRBD2 TRBJ2-1 TRBV7-3 NA
CASSPRLGKTQYF TGTGCCAGCAGTCCTCGACTCGGAAAGACCCAGTACTTC NA TRBJ2-5 TRBV28 NA
CASSVTGRGGYTF TGTGCCAGCAGCGTGACAGGGAGAGGTGGCTACACCTTC TRBD1 TRBJ1-2 TRBV11-2 NA
CASSQASKGIPYEQYF TGTGCCAGCAGCCAAGCGAGTAAGGGGATACCCTACGAGCAGTACTTC NA TRBJ2-7 TRBV4-2 NA
CASSRVLAGGSYEQYF TGTGCCAGCAGCCGAGTACTAGCGGGAGGATCCTACGAGCAGTACTTC TRBD2 TRBJ2-7 TRBV4-2 NA
CASRASGRAKYEQYF TGTGCCAGCAGGGCTAGCGGGAGGGCCAAGTACGAGCAGTACTTC TRBD2 TRBJ2-7 TRBV2 NA
CASRGRAGATYNEQFF TGTGCCAGCAGGGGGCGGGCGGGGGCCACCTACAATGAGCAGTTCTTC NA TRBJ2-1 TRBV5-4 NA
CASSRAGTGDTEAFF TGTGCCAGCAGCCGCGCCGGAACAGGGGACACTGAAGCTTTCTTT TRBD1 TRBJ1-1 TRBV5-4 few